This T cell receptor (beta chain) was sequenced during a study of blood T cell repertoires in COVID-19. Which cohort a participant joined came from the clinical history participants gave. Either two negative PCRs, clearance, or symptom resolution qualified Cohort 3 donors as recovered. Germline V gene data show CDR1 as LGHNA and CDR2 as YSLEER. V lost 2 bases and J 7 bases, leaving 8 bases between the germline ends. CDR3 length: 13 amino acids. The assay was immunoSEQ multiplex PCR, and TCRdb's table has in-frame clones only and misses some. This sample has 200,000 to 250,000 clones, with roughly 86% found just once.

Sequenced input: PBMCs or T cells enriched from blood (not recorded which). The rearrangement links TRBV4-3 to TRBJ2-2, with D unclear. The TCR sequence derives from a woman in her 50s who had recovered from COVID-19. This chain's CDR3 is CASSQIIDGELFF. The CDR3 bases are TGCGCCAGCAGCCAAATCATAGACGGGGAGCTGTTTTTT.